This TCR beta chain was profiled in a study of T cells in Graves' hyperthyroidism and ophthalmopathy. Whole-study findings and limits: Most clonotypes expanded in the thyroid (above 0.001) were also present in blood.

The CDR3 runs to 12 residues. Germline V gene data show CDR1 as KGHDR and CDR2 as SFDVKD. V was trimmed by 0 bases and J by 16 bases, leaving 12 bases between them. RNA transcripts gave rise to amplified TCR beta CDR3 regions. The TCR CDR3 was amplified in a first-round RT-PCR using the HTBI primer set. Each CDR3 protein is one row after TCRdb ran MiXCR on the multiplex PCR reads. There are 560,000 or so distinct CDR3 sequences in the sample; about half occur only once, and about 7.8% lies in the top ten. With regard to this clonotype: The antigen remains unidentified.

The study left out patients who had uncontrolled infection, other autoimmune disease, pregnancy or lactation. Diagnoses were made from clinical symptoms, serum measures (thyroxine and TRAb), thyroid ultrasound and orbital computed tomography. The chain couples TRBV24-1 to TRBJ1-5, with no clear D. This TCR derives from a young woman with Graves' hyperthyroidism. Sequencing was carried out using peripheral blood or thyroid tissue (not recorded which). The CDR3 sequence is CATSDLSPWGHF. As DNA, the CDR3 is TGTGCCACCAGTGATTTGTCTCCTTGGGGACATTTT.